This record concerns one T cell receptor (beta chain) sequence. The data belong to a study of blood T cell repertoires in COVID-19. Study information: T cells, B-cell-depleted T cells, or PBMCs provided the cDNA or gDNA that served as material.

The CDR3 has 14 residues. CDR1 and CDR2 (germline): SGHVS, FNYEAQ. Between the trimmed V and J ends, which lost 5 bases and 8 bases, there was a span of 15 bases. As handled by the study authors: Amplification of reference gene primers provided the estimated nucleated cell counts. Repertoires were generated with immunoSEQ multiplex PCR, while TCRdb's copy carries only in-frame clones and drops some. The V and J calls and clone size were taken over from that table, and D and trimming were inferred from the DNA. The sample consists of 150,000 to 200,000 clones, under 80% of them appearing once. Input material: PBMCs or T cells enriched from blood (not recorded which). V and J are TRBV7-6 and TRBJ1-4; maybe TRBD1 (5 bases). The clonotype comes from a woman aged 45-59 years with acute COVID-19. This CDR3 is CASSPVTRGEKLFF. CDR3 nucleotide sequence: TGTGCCAGCAGCCCCGTGACACGGGGGGAAAAACTGTTTTTT.